These 14 T cell receptor beta chains were sequenced from one sample in a study of T cells in Graves' hyperthyroidism and ophthalmopathy (dated by TCRdb to the late 2010s). Receptor libraries were prepared by multiplex PCR. Sequenced using an Illumina HiSeq 2000. TCR beta CDR3 regions were amplified from RNA transcripts. A first-round RT-PCR of the TCR CDR3 used the HTBI primer set with the Qiagen OneStep RT-PCR kit. The public reads were run again by TCRdb, first through fastp at Q25 and then through MiXCR, and only productive beta chains were kept. Each entry is one CDR3 protein sequence, shown with its most common DNA and genes. The sample table holds roughly 380,000 distinct CDR3 sequences, of which 15% to 20% were seen once. Together, the top ten hold roughly 15% of the sample. Sequenced input: blood. The receptors here all came from a woman in her thirties or forties with Graves' ophthalmopathy.

This clonotype was counted many times. J is TRBJ2-4 and V is TRBV29-1; the match to TRBD1 covers 8 bases. J gave up 3 bases and V 7 bases, and 8 bases lay outside the gene matches. The CDR3 has 14 amino acids. Germline CDR1 SQVTM, CDR2 ANQGSEA. CDR3 sequence: CSATGDAVKNIQYF. The CDR3, as DNA: TGCAGCGCGACAGGGGATGCAGTCAAAAACATTCAGTACTTC.

The chain has TRBV11-2 and TRBJ2-7; D may be TRBD2 (5 bases). The CDR3 length is 16 residues. V was shortened by 2 bases and J by 4 bases, with 18 bases between the two germline ends. The germline CDR1 and CDR2 sequences are SGHAT and FQNNGV. The CDR3 bases are TGTGCCAGCAGCTTAATTTTCCGGGCAGGACTTTACGAGCAGTACTTC. Encoded protein: CASSLIFRAGLYEQYF. Drawing the rest from reference TRBV11-2 and TRBJ2-7, the complete variable domain is EAGVAQSPRYKIIEKRQSVAFWCNPISGHATLYWYQQILGQGPKLLIQFQNNGVVDDSQLPKDRFSAERLKGVDSTLKIQPAKLEDSAVYLCASSLIFRAGLYEQYFGPGTRLTVT.

This clonotype was observed at least ten times. The V and J genes are TRBV20-1 and TRBJ2-7; 10 bases align to TRBD1. The CDR3 sequence is 13 residues long. Germline V gene sequence: CDR1 DFQATT, CDR2 SNEGSKA (reference sequence). V gave up 8 bases and J gave up 3 bases; unmatched junction bases: 7. CDR3 in amino acids: CSLGRDRGYEQYF. The CDR3 nucleotides read TGCAGTCTTGGGCGGGACAGGGGCTACGAGCAGTACTTC.

With regard to this clonotype: An end of the junction does not agree with germline; a read error may underlie this. The rearrangement links TRBV18 to TRBJ1-1, with D uncertain. CDR3 length: 13 amino acids. Germline loops: CDR1 KGHSH, CDR2 LQKENI. The CDR3 region has the DNA TGTGCCGGCTCACCGGGGTTTTTCACTGAAGCTTTCTTT. It codes for CAGSPGFFTEAFF.

This clonotype was picked up many times. The chain has TRBV28 and TRBJ2-5; 7 bases fit TRBD1. Germline-derived CDR1 and CDR2 are MDHEN and SYDVKM. V lost 5 bases and J lost 0; bases outside the gene matches: 15. CDR3 size: 18 residues. Here the CDR3 reads CASSPPHRDSPNQETQYF. DNA for the CDR3: TGTGCCAGCAGTCCTCCCCATCGGGACAGCCCAAACCAAGAGACCCAGTACTTC.

This clonotype was seen ten or more times. V gene TRBV29-1 combines with J gene TRBJ2-5, with D hard to call. Germline V gene sequence: CDR1 SQVTM, CDR2 ANQGSEA. The CDR3 totals 11 residues. The CDR3 spells CSGLGKETQYF. The CDR3 coding sequence is TGCAGTGGCTTAGGGAAAGAGACCCAGTACTTC.

The sample holds many counts of this clonotype. The V and J genes are TRBV3-1 and TRBJ1-1, with TRBD1 as a possible D gene (5 bases). CDR3 length: 14 amino acids. Germline V CDR1 and CDR2: LGHDT, YNNKEL (reference sequence). V lost 4 bases and J 5 bases, leaving 14 bases between the germline ends. CDR3 nucleotides: TGTGCCAGCAGCCGCTGGCAGGGAAGTACTGAAGCTTTCTTT. Protein: CASSRWQGSTEAFF.

The table lists this clonotype with many counts. The gene calls are TRBV19 and TRBJ1-5; a possible D gene is TRBD1 (5 bases). This CDR3 has 17 amino acids. V was trimmed by 6 bases and J by 1 base, leaving 19 bases between them. Germline V gives CDR1 LNHDA, CDR2 SQIVND (reference sequence). CDR3 protein: CASRDPRRGSSNQPQHF. CDR3 bases: TGTGCCAGTAGGGATCCCAGGAGGGGTTCAAGCAATCAGCCCCAGCATTTT.

The J gene is TRBJ1-2, the V gene TRBV29-1; 7 bases map to TRBD1. CDR3 length: 13 residues. Germline CDR1 reads SQVTM; CDR2 reads ANQGSEA. Trimming removed 6 bases from V and 2 bases from J; junction bases left unmatched: 6. This chain's CDR3 is CSVRPTGNYGYTF. The CDR3 DNA follows: TGCAGCGTCCGCCCGACAGGGAACTATGGCTACACCTTC.

This clonotype was seen a single time. The chain joins TRBV12-3 or TRBV12-4 to TRBJ2-7; maybe TRBD2 (5 bases). CDR3 length: 14 amino acids. The germline V and J ends were trimmed by 6 bases and 5 bases, with 17 bases remaining between them. The CDR3 protein is CASSSLTRVDEQYF. As DNA, the CDR3 is TGTGCCAGCAGCTCCCTGACGCGGGTCGACGAGCAGTACTTC.

This clonotype appeared many times. The CDR3 sequence is CASSLDSSSSYEQYF. CDR3 coding DNA: TGTGCCAGCAGCTTAGACTCCTCGAGCTCCTACGAGCAGTACTTC. The chain uses TRBV11-2 and TRBJ2-7; unclear D gene. The CDR3 length is 15 residues. The germline V gene encodes CDR1 SGHAT and CDR2 FQNNGV. Between the trimmed V and J ends, which lost 0 bases and 0 bases, there was a span of 9 bases. The full variable domain, completed using reference TRBV11-2 and TRBJ2-7, is EAGVAQSPRYKIIEKRQSVAFWCNPISGHATLYWYQQILGQGPKLLIQFQNNGVVDDSQLPKDRFSAERLKGVDSTLKIQPAKLEDSAVYLCASSLDSSSSYEQYFGPGTRLTVT.

This clonotype has at least ten counts. This chain uses TRBV28 with TRBJ2-4, with D possibly called TRBD1 or TRBD2 (6 bases each). V was cut by 5 bases and J by 0 bases, with 14 bases left in between. The germline V gene has CDR1 MDHEN and CDR2 SYDVKM. This CDR3 is built from 16 residues. The CDR3 sequence: CASSPTGGLAKNIQYF. CDR3 DNA: TGTGCCAGCAGTCCAACCGGGGGCCTAGCCAAAAACATTCAGTACTTC.

The chain has TRBV28 and TRBJ2-7; 14 bases align to TRBD2. The CDR3 is made up of 17 amino acids. With 6 bases clipped from V and 6 bases from J, the junction kept 13 bases outside the gene matches. The germline gives CDR1 MDHEN, CDR2 SYDVKM. The DNA of the CDR3 is TGTGCCAGCAGCCCCGGGACTAGCGGGGGTGGGGGTCGCGAGCAGTACTTC. Translation gives CASSPGTSGGGGREQYF.

This clonotype was picked up one time. This rearrangement joins TRBV11-2 to TRBJ2-7, with D tentatively TRBD1 or TRBD2 (5 bases each). This CDR3 has 14 amino acids. The germline gives CDR1 SGHAT, CDR2 FQNNGV. V gave up 3 bases and J gave up 2 bases, with 11 bases separating them. CDR3 amino acids: CASSFEGQAYEQYF. CDR3 nucleotides: TGTGCCAGCAGCTTCGAGGGGCAGGCCTACGAGCAGTACTTC.